One and the same sample provided the 5 T cell receptor beta chains below, sequenced in a study of T cells in localized non-small cell lung cancer (dated by TCRdb to 2019 to 2021). Library method: the immunoSEQ multiplex PCR assay. As stored in TCRdb, this immuneACCESS dataset retains in-frame rearrangements with V and J assigned. A fraction of the clones does not appear; measured against another copy, unresolved V genes explain less than half of the discrepancy, and the remainder lacks a known reason. A total of roughly 77,000 clones appear in this sample, around 89% of them only once. The ten largest clones take up under 25% of the sample. The source material was peripheral blood, sampled before any cancer treatment. These receptors were taken from a woman aged 35 to 75 with stage I squamous cell lung carcinoma.

V gene TRBV2 combines with J gene TRBJ2-7; 11 bases match TRBD1. J lost 4 bases, V lost 10 bases, and 3 bases had no gene match. The CDR3 spans 12 residues. The germline V gene has CDR1 SNHLY and CDR2 FYNNEI. The CDR3 sequence is CAKGTGGYEQYF. CDR3 nucleotide sequence: TGTGCCAAGGGGACAGGGGGGTACGAGCAGTACTTC.

CDR3 sequence reads: CASSQDSRELGGYTF. CDR3 in DNA: TGTGCCAGCAGCCAAGATTCGAGGGAGCTAGGTGGCTACACCTTC. V is TRBV4-2 and J is TRBJ1-2, with D unclear. This CDR3 contains 15 residues. Germline V lookup: CDR1 LGHNA, CDR2 YNFKEQ. V was clipped by 0 bases and J by 7 bases, with 15 bases between them.

V usage is TRBV5-4 and J usage is TRBJ2-1; tentatively, D is TRBD2 (7 bases). The germline V gene has CDR1 SGHNT and CDR2 YYREEE (reference sequence). The CDR3 has 15 amino acids. Trimming left V 0 bases short and J 6 bases short, with 13 bases between. DNA of the CDR3: TGTGCCAGCAGCTTGGACCGGGGGGCCCGCAATGAGCAGTTCTTC. This codes for CASSLDRGARNEQFF.

In DNA form, the CDR3 reads TGTGCCAGCAGTGTGGGGTTAAGAAGCGAGCAGTACTTC. Its translation is CASSVGLRSEQYF. The chain combines TRBV2 with TRBJ2-7; no reliable D call. In germline, CDR1 is SNHLY, CDR2 FYNNEI. The length of the CDR3 is 13 residues. V was pared by 4 bases and J by 6 bases, with 13 bases between. The full variable domain, its missing parts supplied by reference TRBV2 and TRBJ2-7, is EPEVTQTPSHQVTQMGQEVILRCVPISNHLYFYWYRQILGQKVEFLVSFYNNEISEKSEIFDDQFSVERPDGSNFTLKIRSTKLEDSAMYFCASSVGLRSEQYFGPGTRLTVT.

V is TRBV7-3 and J is TRBJ1-4, with 8 bases that match TRBD1. There are 14 residues in the CDR3. Germline V gene data show CDR1 as SGHTA and CDR2 as FQGTGA. Unmatched junction bases numbered 10, after V lost 6 bases and J lost 10 bases. CDR3 amino acids: CASSPGQGSGKLFF. The CDR3 DNA follows: TGTGCCAGCAGTCCCGGACAGGGATCAGGAAAACTGTTTTTT.